This T cell receptor beta chain was recorded in a study of blood T cell repertoires in COVID-19 (TCRdb year 2020). Regarding the research as a whole: The collaborator samples originated in the United States, Italy and Spain and spanned the acute and convalescent phases of COVID-19. Subjects who had been exposed to COVID-19, were actively infected with it, or had recovered from it provided the deeply sampled blood TCRbeta repertoires that made up the dataset. Where available, HLA class I and class II types were obtained from metadata supplied by the sample provider rather than from assay-based typing. A de-identified subject ID, COVID-19 status, age in years and sex were almost always included in the sample metadata. A freely available public database, intended as a resource for researchers studying the immune response to SARS-CoV-2, is where the repertoires were released. The samples were drawn from the first 160 participants of the ongoing ImmuneRACE study and from some 1,300 subjects provided by 6 global collaborators. The prospective study material was composed of cDNA or gDNA derived from T cells, B-cell-depleted T cells, or PBMCs.

Study-wide conclusions, independent of this receptor: The amount of clinical and demographic metadata varied by source and participant and was provided uncurated.

Collaborating institutions collected whole blood in K2EDTA tubes following their own protocols. Collaborator samples were shipped for TCRbeta analysis as frozen whole blood, isolated PBMCs, or DNA extracted from either sample type. Per the germline V gene, LGHNA is the CDR1 and YNFKEQ is the CDR2. V gives up 0 bases and J gives up 5 bases, and the segment between their germline ends measures 19 bases. The CDR3 measures 17 amino acids from cysteine to phenylalanine. Only CDR3 DNA remains: 51 bases, in frame from the first base. TCRbeta CDR3 regions were amplified from genomic DNA by means of the immunoSEQ Assay, a bias-controlled multiplex PCR. Regarding the original processing steps: The number of nucleated cells in each sample was estimated by amplification of reference gene primers within the assay. Sequence reads were collapsed and filtered to measure the absolute abundance of every unique TCRbeta CDR3 rearrangement. For each sample, productive Simpson clonality was calculated as the square root of Simpson's diversity index over productive rearrangements. TCRdb stores this immuneACCESS table with in-frame sequences only. Part of the clones is absent; in the studies checked, under half of the shortfall reflects unresolved V genes, and no reason is known for the rest. Clonal size and the V and J genes are those of that table, whereas D and trimming came from the DNA. This sample holds roughly 50,000 clones; around 84% were observed only once. The ten largest clones take up 10% to 15% of the sample.

About this clone: The antigen it binds to is not known. No per-base quality is available; no much larger clone lies one base away.

The source material was peripheral blood. The rearranged segments are TRBV4-2 and TRBJ1-2, with the D gene uncertain. The source is a man aged 65-85 years with active COVID-19. The CDR3 sequence is CASSQDLRLVGGYGYTF. The sequenced DNA: TGTGCCAGCAGCCAAGATCTTAGGCTCGTAGGAGGGTATGGCTACACCTTC.